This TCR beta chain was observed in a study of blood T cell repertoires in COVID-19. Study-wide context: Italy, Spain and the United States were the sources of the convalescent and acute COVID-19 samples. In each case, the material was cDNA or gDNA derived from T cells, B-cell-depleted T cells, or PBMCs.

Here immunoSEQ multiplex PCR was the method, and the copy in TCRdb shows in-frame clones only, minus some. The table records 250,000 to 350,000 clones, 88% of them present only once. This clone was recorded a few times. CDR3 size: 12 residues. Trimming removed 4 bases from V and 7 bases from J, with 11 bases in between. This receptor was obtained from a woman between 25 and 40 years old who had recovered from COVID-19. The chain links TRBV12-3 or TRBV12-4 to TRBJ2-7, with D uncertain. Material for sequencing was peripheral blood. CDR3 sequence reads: CASSWNIGEQYF. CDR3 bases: TGTGCCAGCAGTTGGAACATCGGGGAGCAGTACTTC.